Below, 24 T cell receptor beta chains from the same sample are listed, as sequenced in a study of T cells in Graves' hyperthyroidism and ophthalmopathy. There were TCR beta CDR3 regions amplified from RNA transcripts. When the TCR CDR3 underwent first-round RT-PCR, the HTBI primer set was used. One entry per CDR3 protein results from TCRdb running MiXCR on the multiplex PCR reads. The sample has 600,000 to 850,000 distinct CDR3 sequences, 18% seen once. Sequencing used blood. The source is a woman aged 45-65 years with Graves' hyperthyroidism that later progressed to Graves' ophthalmopathy.

The chain is built from TRBV4-1 and TRBJ2-2; D gene uncertain. The CDR3 covers 14 residues. CDR1 MGHRA and CDR2 YSYEKL come from the germline V gene. The V end lost 5 bases, the J end lost 5 bases, and 12 bases lay between the germline ends. CDR3 sequence reads: CASSSVGLTGELFF. DNA of the CDR3: TGCGCCAGCAGCTCTGTCGGGCTAACCGGGGAGCTGTTTTTT.

This clonotype was seen many times. The chain employs TRBV4-2 and TRBJ1-2; D call uncertain. Germline CDR1 is LGHNA and CDR2 is YNFKEQ. Trimming stripped 1 base from V and 5 bases from J, with 5 bases between. CDR3 length equals 12 residues. For the CDR3, the DNA is TGTGCCAGCAGCCAAGCTGAGTATGGCTACACCTTC. Translation gives CASSQAEYGYTF.

The chain joins TRBV7-9 to TRBJ2-1; 9 bases are a match to TRBD1. This CDR3 is built from 15 residues. The ends lost 5 bases at V and 5 bases at J; junction bases unmatched: 7. The germline V gene encodes CDR1 SEHNR and CDR2 FQNEAQ (reference sequence). The CDR3 DNA reads TGTGCCAGCAGCGTACCGGGACAGGGCCACAATGAGCAGTTCTTC. Protein product: CASSVPGQGHNEQFF.

In this sample, this clonotype turned up a few times. This sequence joins TRBV2 and TRBJ2-2, with TRBD1 matching over 10 bases. The CDR3 has 15 amino acids. Germline lookup yields CDR1 SNHLY and CDR2 FYNNEI. V shed 4 bases and J 4 bases; nucleotides not matched to a gene: 3. CDR3 nucleotides: TGTGCCAGCAGTGGGGGGACAGGGGCCACCGGGGAGCTGTTTTTT. Its protein product is CASSGGTGATGELFF.

The chain is built from TRBV5-1 and TRBJ2-1; D not certain. The CDR3 totals 13 residues. The V gene's germline CDR1 is SGHRS and CDR2 YFSETQ. V was pared by 2 bases and J by 6 bases, with 9 bases between. CDR3 nucleotide sequence: TGCGCCAGCAGCTTCCAAGAACTCAATGAGCAGTTCTTC. Translating gives CASSFQELNEQFF.

This clonotype has more than one count but fewer than ten. This chain uses TRBV7-9 with TRBJ2-1; the D gene is possibly TRBD2 (6 bases). The CDR3 is 16 residues long. Germline assignment: CDR1 SEHNR and CDR2 FQNEAQ (reference sequence). Trimming pared 7 bases from V and 0 bases from J, leaving 16 bases between. The CDR3 protein is CASNPVGGHSYNEQFF. In DNA, the CDR3 is TGTGCCAGCAACCCGGTCGGAGGGCACTCCTACAATGAGCAGTTCTTC. The whole variable domain, remainder taken from reference TRBV7-9 and TRBJ2-1, is DTGVSQNPRHKITKRGQNVTFRCDPISEHNRLYWYRQTLGQGPEFLTYFQNEAQLEKSRLLSDRFSAERPKGSFSTLEIQRTEQGDSAMYLCASNPVGGHSYNEQFFGPGTRLTVL.

This clonotype was seen ten or more times. CDR3 amino acids: CASSLSGRGNTEAFF. CDR3 coding DNA: TGTGCCAGCAGTTTATCGGGCAGGGGAAACACTGAAGCTTTCTTT. The rearrangement links TRBV12-3 or TRBV12-4 to TRBJ1-1; possibly TRBD1 for D (6 bases). The CDR3 spans 15 residues. V lost 2 bases to trimming and J lost 2 bases, with 12 bases between them.

The rearrangement joins TRBV2 to TRBJ2-7; possible D gene TRBD1, 5 bases. The CDR3 consists of 14 residues. Looked up from germline, CDR1 is SNHLY and CDR2 is FYNNEI. Trimming left V 6 bases short and J 3 bases short, with 15 bases between. The CDR3 loop is CASRSQARGYEQYF. The CDR3 DNA is TGTGCCAGCAGATCACAGGCAAGGGGCTACGAGCAGTACTTC.

This rearrangement joins TRBV6-1 to TRBJ1-1; maybe TRBD1 (5 bases). CDR3 size: 15 residues. Trimming shortened V by 0 bases and J by 4 bases, and 12 bases separated the two germline ends. Germline V gene sequence: CDR1 MNHNS, CDR2 SASEGT. The CDR3 loop is CASSEARGWSTEAFF. As DNA, the CDR3 is TGTGCCAGCAGTGAAGCAAGGGGCTGGAGCACTGAAGCTTTCTTT.

DNA of the CDR3: TGTGCCAGCAGCTTAGACGTACTAGCGGGGGTTGGAGATACGCAGTATTTT. Translating gives CASSLDVLAGVGDTQYF. The chain links TRBV7-9 to TRBJ2-3, with TRBD2 matching over 11 bases. CDR1 SEHNR and CDR2 FQNEAQ come from the germline V gene (reference sequence). This CDR3 has 17 residues. V trimming: 1 base; J trimming: 5 bases; junction bases outside the gene matches: 8.

This clonotype was found a few times. The chain uses TRBV7-9 and TRBJ1-3; D ambiguous. Looked up from germline, CDR1 is SEHNR and CDR2 is FQNEAQ (reference sequence). V gave up 1 base and J gave up 4 bases, with 8 bases separating them. The length of the CDR3 is 14 residues. The CDR3 nucleotides are TGTGCCAGCAGCTTAGTAGTCCGAGGAAACACCATATATTTT. Residues: CASSLVVRGNTIYF.

CDR3 amino acids: CSAMVPTGAAEAFF. The CDR3 DNA reads as TGCAGCGCAATGGTACCCACAGGGGCCGCTGAAGCTTTCTTT. This chain joins TRBV29-1 and TRBJ1-1; 7 bases are shared with TRBD1. Trimming removed 7 bases from V and 6 bases from J; junction bases left unmatched: 14. The CDR3 spans 14 residues. From germline, CDR1 is SQVTM and CDR2 ANQGSEA.

This clonotype was counted ten times or more. CDR3 sequence: CASSSPFYSNQPQHF. CDR3 bases: TGTGCCAGCAGTTCGCCCTTCTATAGCAATCAGCCCCAGCATTTT. The rearrangement links TRBV12-3 or TRBV12-4 to TRBJ1-5; D not certain. This CDR3 region has 15 residues. V was cut by 4 bases and J by 0 bases, with 10 bases left in between.

The chain joins TRBV20-1 to TRBJ1-5; TRBD1 matches at 7 bases. The CDR3 spans 15 residues. The germline V gene has CDR1 DFQATT and CDR2 SNEGSKA (reference sequence). J lost 2 bases, V lost 6 bases, and 10 bases had no gene match. DNA of the CDR3: TGCAGTGCCGTCCGGGACAGAACCCGCAATCAGCCCCAGCATTTT. Protein product: CSAVRDRTRNQPQHF.

V gene TRBV20-1 combines with J gene TRBJ2-5, with no clear D. V shed 5 bases and J shed 5 bases, with 15 bases lying between them. CDR3 length: 13 residues. Germline lookup yields CDR1 DFQATT and CDR2 SNEGSKA (reference sequence). CDR3 protein: CSAETLATETQYF. CDR3 DNA: TGCAGTGCTGAAACCTTAGCAACCGAGACCCAGTACTTC.

This clonotype has a handful of counts. J is TRBJ1-2 and V is TRBV6-2 or TRBV6-3; D gene unclear. Germline V gene sequence: CDR1 MNHEY, CDR2 SVGEGT. The CDR3 loop spans 14 amino acids. The V gene lost 0 bases and the J gene lost 7 bases, with 12 bases spanning the gap. CDR3 protein: CASSYSGGLGGYTF. Written as DNA, the CDR3 is TGTGCCAGCAGTTACTCCGGCGGCTTGGGTGGCTACACCTTC.

This clonotype was detected only a few times. This may stem from a read error, because a much larger clone lies one nucleotide away. The V call is TRBV7-3, the J call TRBJ2-3, with no clear D. Germline V gives CDR1 SGHTA, CDR2 FQGTGA. The V end lost 3 bases, the J end lost 2 bases, and 6 bases lay between the germline ends. This CDR3 spans 13 amino acids. The CDR3 DNA follows: TGTGCCAGCAGCTTCGACAACACAGATACGCAGTATTTT. Its protein is CASSFDNTDTQYF. The full variable domain, completed using reference TRBV7-3 and TRBJ2-3, is GAGVSQTPSNKVTEKGKYVELRCDPISGHTALYWYRQSLGQGPEFLIYFQGTGAADDSGLPNDRFFAVRPEGSVSTLKIQRTERGDSAVYLCASSFDNTDTQYFGPGTRLTVL.

This clonotype has ten or more counts. The chain combines TRBV3-1 with TRBJ1-6; TRBD1 is a possible D gene (5 bases). Germline assignment: CDR1 LGHDT and CDR2 YNNKEL (reference sequence). CDR3 size: 17 residues. Trimming took off 4 bases at V and 6 bases at J, with 19 bases between the two ends. This chain's CDR3 is CASSPPPGARTNSPLHF. The CDR3, as DNA: TGTGCCAGCAGCCCGCCCCCTGGGGCTCGGACTAATTCACCCCTCCACTTT. The variable domain in full, completed from reference TRBV3-1 and TRBJ1-6, reads DTAVSQTPKYLVTQMGNDKSIKCEQNLGHDTMYWYKQDSKKFLKIMFSYNNKELIINETVPNRFSPKSPDKAHLNLHINSLELGDSAVYFCASSPPPGARTNSPLHFGNGTRLTVT.

This clonotype was observed a few times. The chain joins TRBV5-1 to TRBJ2-6; no reliable D call. Between the trimmed V and J ends, which lost 0 bases and 4 bases, there was a span of 11 bases. Germline V gene data show CDR1 as SGHRS and CDR2 as YFSETQ. The CDR3 spans 16 residues. The CDR3 region is CASSLALGSGANVLTF. For the CDR3, the DNA is TGCGCCAGCAGCTTGGCCCTGGGGTCCGGGGCCAACGTCCTGACTTTC. Drawing the rest from reference TRBV5-1 and TRBJ2-6, the complete variable domain is KAGVTQTPRYLIKTRGQQVTLSCSPISGHRSVSWYQQTPGQGLQFLFEYFSETQRNKGNFPGRFSGRQFSNSRSEMNVSTLELGDSALYLCASSLALGSGANVLTFGAGSRLTVL.

This clonotype occurred many times. The V call is TRBV3-1, the J call TRBJ2-5; TRBD1 matches at 7 bases. CDR3 length: 14 residues. V was pared by 5 bases and J by 2 bases, with 5 bases of the junction left unmatched. Germline V gene lookup returns CDR1 LGHDT and CDR2 YNNKEL (reference sequence). CDR3 bases: TGTGCCAGCAGCTCCCGGGACAGTCAAGAGACCCAGTACTTC. Protein product: CASSSRDSQETQYF.

This clonotype occurred a few times. The chain employs TRBV5-1 and TRBJ1-2, with 9 bases that match TRBD1. Germline V gene data show CDR1 as SGHRS and CDR2 as YFSETQ. The trim removed 3 bases at V and 2 bases at J, leaving 8 bases unmatched. CDR3 length equals 16 residues. The CDR3 bases are TGCGCCAGCAGCTCAATCCCCGGGACAGGGAACTATGGCTACACCTTC. Translating gives CASSSIPGTGNYGYTF.

About this clonotype itself: Given a much more abundant clone one base away, this may be a read error. The chain employs TRBV7-2 and TRBJ2-7; 11 bases are a match to TRBD1. The V segment lost 5 bases and the J segment 6 bases; nucleotides outside the gene matches: 9. The CDR3 runs to 15 residues. CDR1 is SGHTA and CDR2 is FQGNSA in the germline V gene. CDR3 sequence reads: CASSPHLGQGGEQYF. As DNA, the CDR3 is TGTGCCAGCAGCCCCCACCTGGGACAGGGGGGCGAGCAGTACTTC.

This clonotype came up many times. The chain combines TRBV20-1 with TRBJ1-1; D gene ambiguous. Germline CDR1 DFQATT, CDR2 SNEGSKA (reference sequence). V dropped 1 base and J dropped 8 bases, with 11 bases sitting between them. This CDR3 has 12 amino acids. The CDR3 nucleotides read TGCAGTGCTAGAGGGTTAAGGTCGGAAGCTTTCTTT. As protein: CSARGLRSEAFF.

This clonotype came up many times. The rearrangement uses TRBV9 and TRBJ2-5; D possibly corresponds to TRBD2 (5 bases). Trimming took 5 bases from V and 1 from J, leaving 9 bases between them. This CDR3 contains 13 residues. CDR1 and CDR2 (germline): SGDLS, YYNGEE. The CDR3 reads CASSVGVQETQYF. CDR3 in DNA: TGTGCCAGCAGTGTCGGGGTCCAAGAGACCCAGTACTTC. The full variable domain, in which reference TRBV9 and TRBJ2-5 provide the parts outside the CDR3, is DSGVTQTPKHLITATGQRVTLRCSPRSGDLSVYWYQQSLDQGLQFLIQYYNGEERAKGNILERFSAQQFPDLHSELNLSSLELGDSALYFCASSVGVQETQYFGPGTRLLVL.